These 23 T cell receptor beta chains came from one sample sequenced in a study of blood T cells in healthy people across ages. Sample-barcoded 5' priming and a J-beta primer mix drove a second PCR of roughly 7 to 11 cycles. TCRdb redid the calling of the 5' RACE reads with MiXCR, one entry per CDR3 protein. The sample shows around 1,500,000 distinct CDR3 sequences, 28% of them seen only once. Material: blood. These receptors all come from a woman aged 30 to 39 in good health.

The chain joins TRBV6-6 to TRBJ1-2; no reliable D call. Germline V gene lookup returns CDR1 MNHNY and CDR2 SVGAGI (reference sequence). This CDR3 comprises 13 residues. Trimming cost V 3 bases and J 6 bases, with 11 bases left between them. The DNA for the CDR3 is TGTGCCAGCAGTTATAGTCCCCAGGATGGCTACACCTTC. Translating gives CASSYSPQDGYTF.

This clonotype has at least ten counts. CDR3 amino acids: CASSEDRDGEQFF. CDR3 in DNA: TGTGCCAGCAGCGAGGACAGGGATGGTGAGCAGTTCTTC. This rearrangement joins TRBV4-2 to TRBJ2-1, with 8 bases aligning to TRBD1. CDR1 and CDR2 (germline): LGHNA, YNFKEQ. The trim removed 5 bases at V and 9 bases at J, leaving 6 bases unmatched. The CDR3 runs to 13 residues.

In DNA form, the CDR3 reads TGTGCCAGCAGTGAAGATGCCCACGAGCAGTACTTC. Translating it yields CASSEDAHEQYF. This chain connects TRBV25-1 to TRBJ2-5; unclear D gene. The J call is doubtful: the DNA matches TRBJ2-7 better. Germline V gene lookup returns CDR1 MGHDK and CDR2 SYGVNS. The CDR3 is 12 amino acids.

This clonotype was detected ten times or more. This chain joins TRBV6-6 and TRBJ1-4, with TRBD1 identical over 7 bases. Trimming at V came to 10 bases and at J to 4 bases, leaving 6 bases not matched to a gene. Germline values: CDR1 MNHNY, CDR2 SVGAGI (reference sequence). The CDR3 sequence is 13 residues long. CDR3 in DNA: TGTGCCACCGGGACAGCGATTAATGAAAAACTGTTTTTT. It translates to CATGTAINEKLFF.

This clonotype has a count of ten or more. The chain employs TRBV7-2 and TRBJ2-1, with D possibly being TRBD1 (6 bases). V was cut by 6 bases and J by 3 bases, with 12 bases left in between. This CDR3 is 14 amino acids long. Germline assignment: CDR1 SGHTA and CDR2 FQGNSA. CDR3 region: CASRDSSLYNEQFF. CDR3 nucleotide sequence: TGTGCCAGCAGGGACAGCTCCCTCTACAATGAGCAGTTCTTC.

There are a few counts of this clonotype. This chain links TRBV14 with TRBJ2-1; D not resolved. Trimming shortened V by 1 base and J by 4 bases, and 11 bases separated the two germline ends. Germline assignment: CDR1 SGHDN and CDR2 FVKESK. The CDR3 has 15 residues. The CDR3 bases are TGTGCCAGCAGCCAAGGTGTCTCTACTTACAATGAGCAGTTCTTC. It codes for CASSQGVSTYNEQFF. Full variable domain (missing parts from reference TRBV14 and TRBJ2-1): EAGVTQFPSHSVIEKGQTVTLRCDPISGHDNLYWYRRVMGKEIKFLLHFVKESKQDESGMPNNRFLAERTGGTYSTLKVQPAELEDSGVYFCASSQGVSTYNEQFFGPGTRLTVL.

This clonotype was picked up a small number of times. The junction departs from the called germline gene at one end, perhaps through a read error. The rearrangement joins TRBV6-2 or TRBV6-3 to TRBJ2-5; possibly TRBD2 for D (6 bases). The end of the DNA aligns better with TRBJ2-7, so the J call may be wrong. Germline assignment: CDR1 MNHEY and CDR2 SVGEGT. This CDR3 is built from 12 residues. DNA of the CDR3: TGTGCCGGCAGTTACGCGGGGTCCGAGCAGTACTTC. It specifies CAGSYAGSEQYF.

This clonotype was recorded a few times. The J gene is TRBJ1-5, the V gene TRBV27; D is unclear. Germline CDR1 is MNHEY and CDR2 is SMNVEV (reference sequence). Trimming cost V 8 bases and J 2 bases, with 16 bases left between them. This CDR3 comprises 15 residues. In DNA, the CDR3 is TGTGCCAGCCGAAACATTGAGGGAGGCAATCAGCCCCAGCATTTT. Translation: CASRNIEGGNQPQHF.

In this sample, this clonotype turned up a few times. The CDR3 DNA is TGTGCCAGCAGCTTCGGGACAGGGACCAATCAGCCCCAGCATTTT. This codes for CASSFGTGTNQPQHF. The chain uses TRBV7-9 and TRBJ1-5; TRBD1 agrees at 9 bases. Germline CDR1 reads SEHNR; CDR2 reads FQNEAQ (reference sequence). V shed 3 bases and J 3 bases; nucleotides not matched to a gene: 3. This CDR3 spans 15 amino acids.

This clonotype has just a few counts. The CDR3 region is CASSAGVWETQYF. The DNA of the CDR3 is TGTGCCAGCAGCGCCGGGGTATGGGAGACCCAGTACTTC. V gene TRBV9 combines with J gene TRBJ2-5; a possible D gene is TRBD2 (5 bases). Germline V CDR1 and CDR2: SGDLS, YYNGEE. With 3 bases removed from V and 5 bases from J, the gap between germline ends came to 11 bases. The CDR3 sequence is 13 residues long.

This clonotype has a count of ten or more. V is TRBV14 and J is TRBJ1-2; 10 bases are a match to TRBD1. CDR1 is SGHDN and CDR2 is FVKESK in the germline V gene. Trimming removed 1 base from V and 0 bases from J; junction bases left unmatched: 2. CDR3 length: 16 amino acids. The CDR3 protein is CASSQGGQGTNYGYTF. CDR3 in DNA: TGTGCCAGCAGCCAAGGGGGACAGGGGACTAACTATGGCTACACCTTC.

This clonotype occurred a few times. J is TRBJ2-4 and V is TRBV5-8, with D maybe TRBD1 (5 bases). CDR1 and CDR2 (germline): SGHTS, YDEGEE. The CDR3 loop spans 12 amino acids. The ends were cut back, 4 bases at V and 9 bases at J, with 11 bases in the middle. CDR3 DNA sequence: TGTGCCAGCAGCCCAGGGTATGCCATTCAGTACTTC. This codes for CASSPGYAIQYF.

The CDR3 is CASKTGGSYNEQFF. The CDR3 DNA sequence: TGTGCCAGCAAGACAGGGGGCTCCTACAATGAGCAGTTCTTC. The rearrangement links TRBV6-5 to TRBJ2-1; TRBD1 matches at 9 bases. The germline gives CDR1 MNHEY, CDR2 SVGAGI. Trimming took 7 bases from V and 0 from J; bases not matched to a gene: 1. The CDR3 totals 14 residues.

This clonotype was recorded at least ten times. The rearrangement uses TRBV29-1 and TRBJ2-1, with 9 bases fitting TRBD1. This CDR3 comprises 15 residues. V dropped 4 bases and J dropped 6; count of bases not matched to a gene: 10. Germline CDR1 and CDR2: SQVTM and ANQGSEA. In DNA, the CDR3 is TGCAGCGTTGCGACCGGGACAGGGATCGGCAATGAGCAGTTCTTC. The encoded protein is CSVATGTGIGNEQFF.

Regarding this clonotype: Relative to the germline gene, one junction end is altered; a read error may explain this. The rearrangement links TRBV29-1 to TRBJ2-3; TRBD2 agrees at 7 bases. The length of the CDR3 is 13 residues. Germline CDR1 is SQVTM and CDR2 is ANQGSEA. Here the CDR3 reads CSVAGGGTDMQYF. The CDR3 DNA reads as TGCAGCGTTGCGGGGGGAGGCACAGATATGCAGTATTTT.

V and J are TRBV9 and TRBJ2-7; 11 nucleotides line up with TRBD2. The germline V gene has CDR1 SGDLS and CDR2 YYNGEE. The CDR3 loop spans 14 amino acids. The trim removed 5 bases at V and 5 bases at J, leaving 6 bases unmatched. The CDR3 region is CASSSTSGRNEQYF. CDR3 DNA: TGTGCCAGCAGTTCAACTAGCGGGAGAAACGAGCAGTACTTC.

Worth noting for this clonotype: At one end the junction does not follow the germline gene, possibly because of a read error. The chain links TRBV11-3 to TRBJ1-1, with a weak D call TRBD1 (5 bases). Per germline, CDR1 SGHNT and CDR2 YENEEA. The length of the CDR3 is 15 residues. The CDR3 sequence: CSSSRGGVENTEAFF. CDR3 DNA: TGTTCCAGCAGCCGGGGGGGAGTAGAGAACACTGAAGCTTTCTTT.

V and J are TRBV19 and TRBJ2-5, with no clear D. Trimming stripped 4 bases from V and 1 base from J, with 13 bases between. The V gene's germline CDR1 is LNHDA and CDR2 SQIVND (reference sequence). The CDR3 totals 15 residues. CDR3 amino acids: CASSTDGGGQETQYF. CDR3 nucleotide sequence: TGTGCCAGTAGTACAGACGGCGGTGGCCAAGAGACCCAGTACTTC. The full variable domain, completed using reference TRBV19 and TRBJ2-5, is DGGITQSPKYLFRKEGQNVTLSCEQNLNHDAMYWYRQDPGQGLRLIYYSQIVNDFQKGDIAEGYSVSREKKESFPLTVTSAQKNPTAFYLCASSTDGGGQETQYFGPGTRLLVL.

This clonotype was counted only a few times. The V call is TRBV12-3 or TRBV12-4, the J call TRBJ2-1, with D possibly being TRBD1 (5 bases). Trimming pared 6 bases from V and 9 bases from J, leaving 15 bases between. This CDR3 comprises 13 residues. The CDR3 loop reads CASRKGGATEQFF. In nucleotides, the CDR3 is TGTGCCAGCAGGAAGGGTGGGGCCACTGAGCAGTTCTTC.

Of note for this clonotype: A much larger clone differs by one base, so this may be a read error. The chain couples TRBV7-9 to TRBJ2-7, with TRBD2 matching 10 bases. CDR1 is SEHNR and CDR2 is FQNEAQ in the germline V gene (reference sequence). V lost 5 bases to trimming and J lost 0 bases; unmatched junction nucleotides: 10. This CDR3 comprises 17 residues. The CDR3 loop is CASSAGLAGEDSYEQYF. The CDR3, as DNA: TGTGCCAGCAGCGCAGGTCTAGCGGGAGAGGACTCCTACGAGCAGTACTTC.

This clonotype occurred a few times. The chain employs TRBV28 and TRBJ2-3; a possible D gene is TRBD2 (5 bases). The V and J ends lost 5 bases and 1 base respectively, with 10 bases between them. The CDR3 spans 14 residues. Looked up from germline, CDR1 is MDHEN and CDR2 is SYDVKM. CDR3 DNA sequence: TGTGCCAGCAGTGGATTGAGGGGCACAGATACGCAGTATTTT. Translation: CASSGLRGTDTQYF.

The chain combines TRBV2 with TRBJ1-1; 7 bases agree with TRBD1. This CDR3 has 13 amino acids. Germline CDR1 SNHLY, CDR2 FYNNEI. J gave up 10 bases and V 7 bases, and 12 bases lay outside the gene matches. The CDR3 protein is CASTETGRHVAFF. CDR3 nucleotide sequence: TGTGCCAGCACCGAGACAGGGCGGCACGTAGCTTTCTTT. Using reference TRBV2 and TRBJ1-1 for the parts outside the CDR3, the full variable domain is EPEVTQTPSHQVTQMGQEVILRCVPISNHLYFYWYRQILGQKVEFLVSFYNNEISEKSEIFDDQFSVERPDGSNFTLKIRSTKLEDSAMYFCASTETGRHVAFFGQGTRLTVV.

This clonotype was seen only a few times. The chain employs TRBV24-1 and TRBJ1-5; D is perhaps TRBD1 (6 bases). This CDR3 comprises 16 residues. Germline V CDR1 and CDR2: KGHDR, SFDVKD. Trimming pared 6 bases from V and 3 bases from J, leaving 17 bases between. The CDR3 DNA reads TGTGCCACCAGTCCAACACAGGGATTGGCCAATCAGCCCCAGCATTTT. Translated, it gives CATSPTQGLANQPQHF.